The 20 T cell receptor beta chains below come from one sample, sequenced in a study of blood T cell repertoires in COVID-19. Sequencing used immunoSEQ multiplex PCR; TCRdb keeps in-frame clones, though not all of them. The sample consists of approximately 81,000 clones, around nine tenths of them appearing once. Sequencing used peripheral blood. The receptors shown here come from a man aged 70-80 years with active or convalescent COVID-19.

This chain's CDR3 is CASSLPGQNTEAFF. Written as DNA, the CDR3 is TGCGCCAGCAGCTTGCCGGGACAGAACACTGAAGCTTTCTTT. This sequence joins TRBV5-1 and TRBJ1-1, with D perhaps TRBD1 (6 bases). V was cut by 1 base and J by 1 base, with 8 bases left in between. Germline V CDR1 and CDR2: SGHRS, YFSETQ. The CDR3 extends over 14 amino acids.

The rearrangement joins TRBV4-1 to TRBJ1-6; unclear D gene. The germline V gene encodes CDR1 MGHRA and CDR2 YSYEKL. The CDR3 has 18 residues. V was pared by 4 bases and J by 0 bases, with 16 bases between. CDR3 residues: CASSLTQQSSSYNSPLHF. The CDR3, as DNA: TGCGCCAGCAGCCTCACACAACAGAGTAGCTCCTATAATTCACCCCTCCACTTT.

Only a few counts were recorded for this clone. The CDR3 here is CASSPQGDGYTF. The CDR3 DNA sequence: TGTGCCAGCAGTCCCCAGGGTGATGGCTACACCTTC. This sequence joins TRBV6-4 and TRBJ1-2; D might be TRBD1 (5 bases). Germline V gene data show CDR1 as MRHNA and CDR2 as SNTAGT. The CDR3 has 12 amino acids. The V end lost 5 bases, the J end lost 6 bases, and 10 bases lay between the germline ends.

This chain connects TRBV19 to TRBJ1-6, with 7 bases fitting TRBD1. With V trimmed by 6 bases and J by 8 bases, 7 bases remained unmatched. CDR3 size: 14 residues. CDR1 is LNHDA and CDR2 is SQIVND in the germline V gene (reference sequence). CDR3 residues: CASSWGQTDSPLHF. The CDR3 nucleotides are TGTGCCAGTAGCTGGGGACAGACGGATTCACCCCTCCACTTT.

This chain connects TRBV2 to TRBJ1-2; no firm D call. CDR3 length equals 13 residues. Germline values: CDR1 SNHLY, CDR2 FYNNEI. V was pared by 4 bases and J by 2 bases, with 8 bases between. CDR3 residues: CASSVGENYGYTF. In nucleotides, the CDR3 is TGTGCCAGCAGTGTTGGAGAAAACTATGGCTACACCTTC.

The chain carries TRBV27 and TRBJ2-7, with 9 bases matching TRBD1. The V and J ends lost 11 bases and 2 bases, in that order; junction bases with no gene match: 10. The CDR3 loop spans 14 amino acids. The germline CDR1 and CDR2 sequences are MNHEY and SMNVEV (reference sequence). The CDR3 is CASTGTGTPYEQYF. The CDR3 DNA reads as TGTGCCTCTACCGGGACAGGGACACCCTACGAGCAGTACTTC.

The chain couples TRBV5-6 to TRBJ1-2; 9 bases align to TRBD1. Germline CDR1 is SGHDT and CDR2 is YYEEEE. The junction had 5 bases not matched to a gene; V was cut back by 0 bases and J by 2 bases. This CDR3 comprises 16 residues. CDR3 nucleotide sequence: TGTGCCAGCAGCTTGGGGGACAGGGAGGGGAACTATGGCTACACCTTC. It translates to CASSLGDREGNYGYTF. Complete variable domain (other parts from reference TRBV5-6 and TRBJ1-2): DAGVTQSPTHLIKTRGQQVTLRCSPKSGHDTVSWYQQALGQGPQFIFQYYEEEERQRGNFPDRFSGHQFPNYSSELNVNALLLGDSALYLCASSLGDREGNYGYTFGSGTRLTVV.

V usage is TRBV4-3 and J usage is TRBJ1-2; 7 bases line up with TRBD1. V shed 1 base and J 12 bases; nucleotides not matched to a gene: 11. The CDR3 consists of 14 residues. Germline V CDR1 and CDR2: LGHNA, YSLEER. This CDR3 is CASSQVTGAPLDTF. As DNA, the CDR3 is TGCGCCAGCAGCCAAGTAACAGGGGCCCCCTTGGACACCTTC.

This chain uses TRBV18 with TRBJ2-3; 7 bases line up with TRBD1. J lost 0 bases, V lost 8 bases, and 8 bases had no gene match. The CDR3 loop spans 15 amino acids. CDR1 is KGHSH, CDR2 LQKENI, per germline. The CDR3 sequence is CASTPRQGSTDTQYF. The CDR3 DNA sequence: TGTGCCAGCACCCCCAGACAGGGCAGCACAGATACGCAGTATTTT.

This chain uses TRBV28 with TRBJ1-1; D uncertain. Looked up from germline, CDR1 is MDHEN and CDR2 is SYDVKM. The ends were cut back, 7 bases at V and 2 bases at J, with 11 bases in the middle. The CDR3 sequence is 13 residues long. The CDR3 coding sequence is TGTGCCAGCACCATTGTGCGCAACACTGAAGCTTTCTTT. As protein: CASTIVRNTEAFF.

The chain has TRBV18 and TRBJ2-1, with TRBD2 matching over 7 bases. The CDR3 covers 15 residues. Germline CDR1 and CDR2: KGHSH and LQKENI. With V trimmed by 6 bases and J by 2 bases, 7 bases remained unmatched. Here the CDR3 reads CASSPLGGAYNEQFF. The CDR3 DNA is TGTGCCAGCTCGCCTTTGGGGGGGGCCTACAATGAGCAGTTCTTC.

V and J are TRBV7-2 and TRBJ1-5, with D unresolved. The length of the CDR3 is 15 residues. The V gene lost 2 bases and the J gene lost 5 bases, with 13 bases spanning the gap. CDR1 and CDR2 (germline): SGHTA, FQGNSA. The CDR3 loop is CASSLFGEPDQPQHF. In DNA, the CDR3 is TGTGCCAGCAGCTTATTTGGGGAGCCGGATCAGCCCCAGCATTTT. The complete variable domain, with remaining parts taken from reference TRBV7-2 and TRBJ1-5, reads GAGVSQSPSNKVTEKGKDVELRCDPISGHTALYWYRQSLGQGLEFLIYFQGNSAPDKSGLPSDRFSAERTGGSVSTLTIQRTQQEDSAVYLCASSLFGEPDQPQHFGDGTRLSIL.

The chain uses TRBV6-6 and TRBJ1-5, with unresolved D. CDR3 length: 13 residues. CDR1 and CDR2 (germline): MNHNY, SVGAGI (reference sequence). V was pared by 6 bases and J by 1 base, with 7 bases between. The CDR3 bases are TGTGCCAGCAGCCCTTTAAGCAATCAGCCCCAGCATTTT. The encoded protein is CASSPLSNQPQHF.

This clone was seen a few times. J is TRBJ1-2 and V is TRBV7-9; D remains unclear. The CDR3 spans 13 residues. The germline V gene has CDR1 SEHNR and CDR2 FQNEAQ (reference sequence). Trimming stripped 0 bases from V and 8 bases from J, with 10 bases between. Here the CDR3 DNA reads TGTGCCAGCAGCTTAGCGCCCAGCGGGGGCTACACCTTC. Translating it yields CASSLAPSGGYTF.

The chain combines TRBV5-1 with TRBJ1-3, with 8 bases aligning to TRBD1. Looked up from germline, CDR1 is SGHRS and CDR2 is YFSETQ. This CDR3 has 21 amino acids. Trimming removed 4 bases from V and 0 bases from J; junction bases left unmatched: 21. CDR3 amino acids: CASSPLKWGQASPYSGNTIYF. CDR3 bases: TGCGCCAGCAGCCCCCTGAAGTGGGGACAGGCAAGTCCTTACTCTGGAAACACCATATATTTT.

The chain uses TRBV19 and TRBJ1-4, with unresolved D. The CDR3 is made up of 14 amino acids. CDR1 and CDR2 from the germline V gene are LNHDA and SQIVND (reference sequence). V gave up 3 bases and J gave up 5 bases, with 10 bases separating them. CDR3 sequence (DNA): TGTGCCAGTAGTATGTGGGGAGGAAATGAAAAACTGTTTTTT. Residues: CASSMWGGNEKLFF.

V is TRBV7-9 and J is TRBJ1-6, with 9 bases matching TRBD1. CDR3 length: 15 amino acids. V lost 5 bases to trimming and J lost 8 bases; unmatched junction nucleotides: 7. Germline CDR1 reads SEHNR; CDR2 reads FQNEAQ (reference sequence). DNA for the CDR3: TGTGCCAGCAGCCCGGGACAGGGAGTTGATTCACCCCTCCACTTT. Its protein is CASSPGQGVDSPLHF.

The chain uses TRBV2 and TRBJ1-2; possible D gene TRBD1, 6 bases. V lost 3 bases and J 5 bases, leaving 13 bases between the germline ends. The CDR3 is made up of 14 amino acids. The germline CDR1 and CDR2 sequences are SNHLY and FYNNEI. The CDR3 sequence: CASSEGHENYGYTF. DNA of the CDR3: TGTGCCAGCAGTGAGGGACACGAGAATTATGGCTACACCTTC.

This CDR3 reads CASSLNRGFETQYF. The CDR3 DNA follows: TGTGCCAGTAGTTTGAACAGGGGGTTTGAGACCCAGTACTTC. This chain uses TRBV19 with TRBJ2-5; 8 positions agree with TRBD1. From germline, CDR1 is LNHDA and CDR2 SQIVND (reference sequence). Trimming cost V 5 bases and J 5 bases; bases outside gene matches: 7. This CDR3 has 14 residues. Supplemented by reference TRBV19 and TRBJ2-5, the full variable domain reads DGGITQSPKYLFRKEGQNVTLSCEQNLNHDAMYWYRQDPGQGLRLIYYSQIVNDFQKGDIAEGYSVSREKKESFPLTVTSAQKNPTAFYLCASSLNRGFETQYFGPGTRLLVL.

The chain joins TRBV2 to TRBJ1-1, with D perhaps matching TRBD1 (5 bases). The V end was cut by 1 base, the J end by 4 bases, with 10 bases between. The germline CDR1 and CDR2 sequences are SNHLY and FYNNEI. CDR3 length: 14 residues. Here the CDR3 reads CASSEVMGGTEAFF. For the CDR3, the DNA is TGTGCCAGCAGTGAAGTCATGGGGGGCACTGAAGCTTTCTTT.